Below, 18 T cell receptor beta chains from the same sample are listed, as sequenced in a study of identical twins. TCRdb re-derived calls from the 5' RACE reads in MiXCR, one entry per CDR3 protein. Here the sample spans about 390,000 distinct CDR3 sequences, about 9% being singletons. Sequencing used naive T cells sorted from blood. The receptors stem from a woman aged 45-59 years in good health.

The rearrangement uses TRBV11-2 and TRBJ2-5, with 15 nucleotides matching TRBD2. The germline CDR1 and CDR2 sequences are SGHAT and FQNNGV. V trimming: 5 bases; J trimming: 8 bases; junction bases outside the gene matches: 9. The CDR3 has 16 amino acids. CDR3 in amino acids: CASSAPGLAGGITQYF. The CDR3 nucleotides read TGTGCCAGCAGCGCACCGGGACTAGCGGGAGGCATTACCCAGTACTTC.

This clonotype occurred a few times. The chain recombines TRBV12-3 or TRBV12-4 with TRBJ2-3; maybe TRBD1 (6 bases). The CDR3 totals 15 residues. The V end was cut by 1 base, the J end by 2 bases, with 10 bases between. The CDR3 loop is CASSLGQVVTDTQYF. The CDR3 nucleotides are TGTGCCAGCAGTTTAGGACAGGTCGTCACAGATACGCAGTATTTT.

On this clonotype: A much larger clone differs from this one at a single base, so this may be a read error. The V and J genes are TRBV9 and TRBJ2-2; D is possibly TRBD2 (6 bases). This CDR3 is 13 amino acids long. V was shortened by 4 bases and J by 3 bases, with 7 bases between the two germline ends. The germline CDR1 and CDR2 sequences are SGDLS and YYNGEE. DNA of the CDR3: TGTGCCAGCAGCAGGGAGGACACCGGGGAGCTGTTTTTT. Protein product: CASSREDTGELFF.

The V and J genes are TRBV27 and TRBJ1-3; TRBD1 agrees at 7 bases. Germline loops: CDR1 MNHEY, CDR2 SMNVEV (reference sequence). V shed 3 bases and J 0 bases; nucleotides not matched to a gene: 2. The CDR3 length is 15 residues. The CDR3 sequence is CASSLSGGSGNTIYF. DNA of the CDR3: TGTGCCAGCAGTTTGTCAGGGGGCTCTGGAAACACCATATATTTT.

This sequence joins TRBV10-3 and TRBJ2-6; TRBD1 agrees at 7 bases. Germline V gene sequence: CDR1 ENHRY, CDR2 SYGVKD. The CDR3 is 15 residues long. Losses at the gene ends were 2 bases for V and 4 bases for J; bases not matched to a gene: 2. In DNA form, the CDR3 reads TGTGCCATCAGTGAGACAGGGGCCGGGGCCAACGTCCTGACTTTC. It codes for CAISETGAGANVLTF.

The rearrangement joins TRBV5-1 to TRBJ2-7, with a weak D call TRBD2 (6 bases). Trimming removed 4 bases at V and 0 bases at J, with 26 bases between. The CDR3 spans 19 residues. The germline gives CDR1 SGHRS, CDR2 YFSETQ. The CDR3 here is CASSLGSGGMGSSSYEQYV. In DNA form, the CDR3 reads TGCGCCAGCAGCCTCGGGAGTGGCGGGATGGGTTCCAGCTCCTACGAGCAGTACGTC.

This clonotype was seen a handful of times. V gene TRBV3-1 combines with J gene TRBJ2-7; 7 bases are a match to TRBD2. V was clipped by 3 bases and J by 4 bases; unmatched bases: 12. There are 16 residues in the CDR3. Germline V gene data show CDR1 as LGHDT and CDR2 as YNNKEL (reference sequence). The CDR3, as DNA: TGTGCCAGCAGCCACGGCTCGGCTAGCGGAAATTACGAGCAGTACGTC. Protein sequence: CASSHGSASGNYEQYV.

This clonotype was seen ten or more times. J is TRBJ2-1 and V is TRBV24-1, with 7 bases aligning to TRBD2. The V gene's germline CDR1 is KGHDR and CDR2 SFDVKD. The CDR3 extends over 18 amino acids. V lost 2 bases to trimming and J lost 0 bases; unmatched junction nucleotides: 9. This CDR3 reads CATSDSHLGGSSYNEQFF. Written as DNA, the CDR3 is TGTGCCACCAGTGATTCTCACTTGGGCGGGAGCTCCTACAATGAGCAGTTCTTC.

This clonotype occurred many times. V gene TRBV5-1 combines with J gene TRBJ2-3; TRBD2 matches 11 bases. Looked up from germline, CDR1 is SGHRS and CDR2 is YFSETQ. CDR3 size: 16 residues. Trimming at V came to 5 bases and at J to 2 bases, leaving 7 bases not matched to a gene. Here the CDR3 DNA reads TGCGCCAGCAGTGCAGGACTAGCGGGCAACACAGATACGCAGTATTTT. Translated: CASSAGLAGNTDTQYF. The variable domain in full, with the rest retrieved from reference TRBV5-1 and TRBJ2-3, is KAGVTQTPRYLIKTRGQQVTLSCSPISGHRSVSWYQQTPGQGLQFLFEYFSETQRNKGNFPGRFSGRQFSNSRSEMNVSTLELGDSALYLCASSAGLAGNTDTQYFGPGTRLTVL.

The chain couples TRBV5-1 to TRBJ1-1; the D is unclear. The V gene's germline CDR1 is SGHRS and CDR2 YFSETQ. V dropped 4 bases and J dropped 3 bases, with 10 bases sitting between them. The CDR3 has 13 amino acids. In DNA, the CDR3 is TGCGCCAGCAGCGGCCCCGGGCACACTGAAGCTTTCTTT. It yields the protein CASSGPGHTEAFF.

The CDR3 nucleotides are TGCAGCGCCTCCGGGACATGGGGTGAAAAACTGTTTTTT. Translated: CSASGTWGEKLFF. The J gene is TRBJ1-4, the V gene TRBV29-1; D may be TRBD1 (6 bases). The germline CDR1 and CDR2 sequences are SQVTM and ANQGSEA. Trimming removed 7 bases from V and 7 bases from J, with 16 bases in between. The CDR3 length is 13 residues.

This clonotype was found a few times. The rearrangement uses TRBV7-8 and TRBJ2-3, with TRBD2 identical over 7 bases. The CDR3 has 15 residues. The ends lost 2 bases at V and 5 bases at J; junction bases unmatched: 7. Germline V CDR1 and CDR2: SGHVS, FQNEAQ. The CDR3 DNA is TGTGCCAGCAGCTTACGCCGCGGGAGAGGAGATACGCAGTATTTT. The encoded protein is CASSLRRGRGDTQYF.

The gene calls are TRBV29-1 and TRBJ2-5, with TRBD2 identical over 9 bases. The germline gives CDR1 SQVTM, CDR2 ANQGSEA. The CDR3 sequence is 14 residues long. The J segment lost 6 bases and the V segment lost 2 bases, leaving 7 bases of the junction unmatched. CDR3 sequence reads: CSVEWAGGPKTQYF. Here the CDR3 DNA reads TGCAGCGTTGAATGGGCGGGAGGGCCCAAGACCCAGTACTTC.

This sequence joins TRBV12-3 or TRBV12-4 and TRBJ2-5; tentatively, D is TRBD1 or TRBD2 (5 bases each). Trimming shortened V by 4 bases and J by 3 bases, and 9 bases separated the two germline ends. The CDR3 sequence is 13 residues long. The CDR3 DNA reads as TGTGCCAGCAGTTCCGGGGCCGAAGAGACCCAGTACTTC. The encoded protein is CASSSGAEETQYF.

The chain uses TRBV7-8 and TRBJ2-5, with D possibly matching TRBD2 (6 bases). Germline V gives CDR1 SGHVS, CDR2 FQNEAQ. This CDR3 spans 13 amino acids. Deletions cut 5 bases from V and 5 bases from J, with 12 bases between. CDR3 protein: CASSLGSGETQYF. The CDR3 coding sequence is TGTGCCAGCAGCCTCGGGAGTGGGGAGACCCAGTACTTC.

Worth noting for this clonotype: A clone one base away is much larger, so this may be a read error. The chain uses TRBV29-1 and TRBJ2-2; perhaps D is TRBD1 or TRBD2 (5 bases each). The CDR3 totals 14 residues. The V gene's germline CDR1 is SQVTM and CDR2 ANQGSEA. The CDR3 nucleotides are TGCAGCGTTGAGACGGGACGGAACACCGGGGACCTGTTTTTT. It yields the protein CSVETGRNTGDLFF.

The chain recombines TRBV5-1 with TRBJ2-4; unclear D gene. With 4 bases removed from V and 4 bases from J, the gap between germline ends came to 9 bases. The germline V gene encodes CDR1 SGHRS and CDR2 YFSETQ. This CDR3 spans 13 amino acids. The chain's CDR3 is CASSRTVKNIQYF. The CDR3 DNA reads TGCGCCAGCAGCCGGACGGTAAAAAACATTCAGTACTTC.

V gene TRBV6-5 combines with J gene TRBJ2-3; 7 nucleotides align to TRBD2. This CDR3 has 15 residues. J lost 2 bases, V lost 8 bases, and 10 bases had no gene match. In germline, CDR1 is MNHEY, CDR2 SVGAGI. CDR3 in amino acids: CASASPSGATDTQYF. As DNA, the CDR3 is TGTGCCAGCGCCTCCCCTAGCGGAGCCACAGATACGCAGTATTTT.